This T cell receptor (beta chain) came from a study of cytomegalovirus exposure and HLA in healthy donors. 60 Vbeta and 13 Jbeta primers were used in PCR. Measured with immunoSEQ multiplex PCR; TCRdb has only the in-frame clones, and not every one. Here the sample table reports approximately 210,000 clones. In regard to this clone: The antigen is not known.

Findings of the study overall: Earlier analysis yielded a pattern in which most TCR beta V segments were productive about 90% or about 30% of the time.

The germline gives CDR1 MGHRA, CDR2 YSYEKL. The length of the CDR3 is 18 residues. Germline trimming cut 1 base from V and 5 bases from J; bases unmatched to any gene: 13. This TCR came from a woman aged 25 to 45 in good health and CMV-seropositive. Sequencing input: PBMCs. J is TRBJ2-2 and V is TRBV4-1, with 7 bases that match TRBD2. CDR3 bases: TGCGCCAGCAGCCAAGGAACCCAGTTCAGGCGGGAGACCGGGGAGCTGTTTTTT. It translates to CASSQGTQFRRETGELFF.